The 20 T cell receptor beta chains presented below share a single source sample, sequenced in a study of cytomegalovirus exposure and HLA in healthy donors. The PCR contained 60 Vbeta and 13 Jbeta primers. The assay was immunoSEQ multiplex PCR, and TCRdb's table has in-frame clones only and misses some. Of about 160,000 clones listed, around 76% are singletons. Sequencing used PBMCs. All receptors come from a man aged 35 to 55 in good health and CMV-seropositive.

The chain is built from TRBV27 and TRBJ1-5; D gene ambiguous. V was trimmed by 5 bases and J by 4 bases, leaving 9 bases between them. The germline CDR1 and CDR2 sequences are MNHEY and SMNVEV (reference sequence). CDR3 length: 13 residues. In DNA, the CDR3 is TGTGCCAGCAGTAGACAAAGTAATCAGCCCCAGCATTTT. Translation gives CASSRQSNQPQHF.

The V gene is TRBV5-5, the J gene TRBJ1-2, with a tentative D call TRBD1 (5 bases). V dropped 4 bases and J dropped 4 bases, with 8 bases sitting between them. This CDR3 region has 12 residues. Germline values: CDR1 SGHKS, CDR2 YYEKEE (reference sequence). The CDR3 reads CASSDSVYGYTF. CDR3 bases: TGTGCCAGCAGCGACAGCGTCTATGGCTACACCTTC. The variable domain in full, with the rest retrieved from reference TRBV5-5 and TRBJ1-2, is DAGVTQSPTHLIKTRGQQVTLRCSPISGHKSVSWYQQVLGQGPQFIFQYYEKEERGRGNFPDRFSARQFPNYSSELNVNALLLGDSALYLCASSDSVYGYTFGSGTRLTVV.

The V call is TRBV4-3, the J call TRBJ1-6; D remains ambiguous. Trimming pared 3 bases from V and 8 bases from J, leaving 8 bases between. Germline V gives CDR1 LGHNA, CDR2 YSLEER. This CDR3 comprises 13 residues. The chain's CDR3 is CASSQQADSPLHF. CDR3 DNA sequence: TGCGCCAGCAGCCAGCAAGCCGATTCACCCCTCCACTTT.

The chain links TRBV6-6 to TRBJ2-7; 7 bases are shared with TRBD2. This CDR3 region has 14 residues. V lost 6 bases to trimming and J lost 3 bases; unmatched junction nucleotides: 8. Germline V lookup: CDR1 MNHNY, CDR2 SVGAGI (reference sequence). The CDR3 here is CASRDWGGGYEQYF. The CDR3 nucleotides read TGTGCCAGCAGAGACTGGGGGGGAGGCTACGAGCAGTACTTC.

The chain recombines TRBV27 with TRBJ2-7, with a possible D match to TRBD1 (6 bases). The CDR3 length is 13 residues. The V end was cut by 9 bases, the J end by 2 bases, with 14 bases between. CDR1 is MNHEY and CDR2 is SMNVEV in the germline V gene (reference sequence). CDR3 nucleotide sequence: TGTGCCAGTACGGACAGACTAACCTACGAGCAGTACTTC. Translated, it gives CASTDRLTYEQYF.

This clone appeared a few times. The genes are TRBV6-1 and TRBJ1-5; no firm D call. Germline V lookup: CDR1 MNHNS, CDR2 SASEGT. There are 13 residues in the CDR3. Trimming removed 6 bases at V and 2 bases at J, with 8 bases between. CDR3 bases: TGTGCCAGCAGCGCACACCGCAATCAGCCCCAGCATTTT. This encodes CASSAHRNQPQHF.

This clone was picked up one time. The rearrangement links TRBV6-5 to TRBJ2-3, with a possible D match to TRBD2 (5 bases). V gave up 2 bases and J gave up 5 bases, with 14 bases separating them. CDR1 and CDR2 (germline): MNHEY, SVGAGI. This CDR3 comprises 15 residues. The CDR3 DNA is TGTGCCAGCAGTTACGGCATGGGAGTCGGAGATACGCAGTATTTT. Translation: CASSYGMGVGDTQYF.

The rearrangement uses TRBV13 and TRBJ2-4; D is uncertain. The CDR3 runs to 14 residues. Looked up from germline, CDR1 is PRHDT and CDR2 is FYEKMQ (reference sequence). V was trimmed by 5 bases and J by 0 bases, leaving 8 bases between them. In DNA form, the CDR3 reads TGTGCCAGCAGCAATACCGGAGCCAAAAACATTCAGTACTTC. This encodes CASSNTGAKNIQYF.

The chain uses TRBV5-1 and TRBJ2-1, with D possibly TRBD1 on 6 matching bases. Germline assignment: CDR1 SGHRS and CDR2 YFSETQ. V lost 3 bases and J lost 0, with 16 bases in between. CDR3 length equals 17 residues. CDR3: CASSYGWTDTSYNEQFF. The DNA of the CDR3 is TGCGCCAGCAGCTACGGCTGGACAGATACCTCCTACAATGAGCAGTTCTTC.

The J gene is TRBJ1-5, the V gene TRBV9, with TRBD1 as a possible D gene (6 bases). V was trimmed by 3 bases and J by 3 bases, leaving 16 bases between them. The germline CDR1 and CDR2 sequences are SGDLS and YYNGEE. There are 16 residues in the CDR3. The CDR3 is CASSAGGGQYNQPQHF. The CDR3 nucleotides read TGTGCCAGCAGCGCCGGAGGCGGACAGTACAATCAGCCCCAGCATTTT.

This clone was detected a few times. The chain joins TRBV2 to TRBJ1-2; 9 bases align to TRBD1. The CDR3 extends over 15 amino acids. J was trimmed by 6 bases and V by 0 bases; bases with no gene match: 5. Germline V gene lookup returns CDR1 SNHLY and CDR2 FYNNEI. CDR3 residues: CASSEALTGGHGYTF. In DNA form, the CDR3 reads TGTGCCAGCAGTGAAGCCCTAACAGGGGGCCATGGCTACACCTTC.

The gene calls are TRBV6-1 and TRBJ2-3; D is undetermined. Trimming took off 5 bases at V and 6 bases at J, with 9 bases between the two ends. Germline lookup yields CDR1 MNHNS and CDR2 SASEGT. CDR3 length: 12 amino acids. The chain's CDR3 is CASSPLPDTQYF. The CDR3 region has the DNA TGTGCCAGCAGTCCTCTCCCGGATACGCAGTATTTT.

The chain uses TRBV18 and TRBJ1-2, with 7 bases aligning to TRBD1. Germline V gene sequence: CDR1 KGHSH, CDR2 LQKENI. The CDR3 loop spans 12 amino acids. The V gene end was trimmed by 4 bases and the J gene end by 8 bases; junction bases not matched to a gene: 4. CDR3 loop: CASSQGARGYTF. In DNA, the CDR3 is TGTGCCAGCTCACAGGGGGCTCGCGGCTACACCTTC.

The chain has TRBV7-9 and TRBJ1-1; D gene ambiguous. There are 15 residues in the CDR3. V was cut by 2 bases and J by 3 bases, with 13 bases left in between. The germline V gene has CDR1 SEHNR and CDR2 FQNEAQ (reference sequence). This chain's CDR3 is CASSLFGRMDTEAFF. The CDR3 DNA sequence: TGTGCCAGCAGCTTATTCGGGAGGATGGACACTGAAGCTTTCTTT. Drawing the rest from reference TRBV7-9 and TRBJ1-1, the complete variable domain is DTGVSQNPRHKITKRGQNVTFRCDPISEHNRLYWYRQTLGQGPEFLTYFQNEAQLEKSRLLSDRFSAERPKGSFSTLEIQRTEQGDSAMYLCASSLFGRMDTEAFFGQGTRLTVV.

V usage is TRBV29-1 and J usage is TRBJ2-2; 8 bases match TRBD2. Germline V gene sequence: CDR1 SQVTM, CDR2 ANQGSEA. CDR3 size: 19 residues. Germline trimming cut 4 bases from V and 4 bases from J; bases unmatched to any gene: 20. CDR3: CSVAHPGGRGLRGTGELFF. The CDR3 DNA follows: TGCAGCGTTGCCCATCCGGGGGGGCGAGGACTGCGGGGCACCGGGGAGCTGTTTTTT.

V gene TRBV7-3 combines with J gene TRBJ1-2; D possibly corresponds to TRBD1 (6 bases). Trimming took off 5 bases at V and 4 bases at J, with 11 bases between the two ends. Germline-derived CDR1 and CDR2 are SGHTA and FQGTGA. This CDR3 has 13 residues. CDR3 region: CASSQGGGYGYTF. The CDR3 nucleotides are TGTGCCAGCAGCCAAGGGGGTGGCTATGGCTACACCTTC.

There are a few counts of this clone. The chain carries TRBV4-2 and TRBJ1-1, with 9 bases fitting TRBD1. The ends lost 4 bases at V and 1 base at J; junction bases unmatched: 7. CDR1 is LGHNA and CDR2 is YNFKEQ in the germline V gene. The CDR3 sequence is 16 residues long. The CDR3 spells CASSLGQGVANTEAFF. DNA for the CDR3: TGTGCCAGCAGCCTGGGACAGGGAGTCGCGAACACTGAAGCTTTCTTT.

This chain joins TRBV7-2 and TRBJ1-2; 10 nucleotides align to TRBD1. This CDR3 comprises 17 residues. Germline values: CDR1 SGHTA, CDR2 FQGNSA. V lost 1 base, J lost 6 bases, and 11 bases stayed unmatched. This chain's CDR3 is CASSLVRGDRGQDGYTF. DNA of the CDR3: TGTGCCAGCAGCTTAGTGAGGGGAGACAGGGGGCAGGATGGCTACACCTTC.

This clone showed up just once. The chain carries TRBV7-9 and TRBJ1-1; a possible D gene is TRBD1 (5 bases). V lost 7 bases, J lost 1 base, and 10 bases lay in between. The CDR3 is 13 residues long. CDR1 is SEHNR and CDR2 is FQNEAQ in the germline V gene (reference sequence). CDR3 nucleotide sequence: TGTGCCAGCACCAAGGACACGAACACTGAAGCTTTCTTT. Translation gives CASTKDTNTEAFF.

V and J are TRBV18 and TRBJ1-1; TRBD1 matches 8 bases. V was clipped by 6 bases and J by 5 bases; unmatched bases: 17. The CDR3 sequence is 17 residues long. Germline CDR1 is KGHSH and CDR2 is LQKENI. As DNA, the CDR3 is TGTGCCAGCTCCGAAGGAGGCTCGACAGGGGTTGTGACTGAAGCTTTCTTT. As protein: CASSEGGSTGVVTEAFF.